This TCR beta chain derives from a study of cytomegalovirus exposure and HLA in healthy donors. The wider study: Clustering assigned about 76% of the approximately 400 genotyped donors to the Caucasian-associated ancestry cluster. Study results and caveats: Presence/absence analyses assumed roughly uniform sequencing depth across donors. More than 15,000 TCR beta sequences were associated with HLA alleles at 0.05 false discovery rate in a later analysis. As was reported, the HLA-A and HLA-B alleles of most subjects were accurately predicted from TCR beta sequences.

The PCR employed 60 Vbeta primers together with 13 Jbeta primers. Here immunoSEQ multiplex PCR was the method, and the copy in TCRdb shows in-frame clones only, minus some. The table records under 130,000 clones, approximately 79% of them present only once. V dropped 1 base and J dropped 7; count of bases not matched to a gene: 10. There are 17 residues in the CDR3. CDR1 and CDR2 from the germline V gene are SGHTA and FQGNSA. As for this clone: Its antigen is unidentified.

The chain links TRBV7-2 to TRBJ1-6; TRBD1 aligns across 7 bases. Specimen: PBMCs. The sequence was collected from a man under 40 in good health and CMV-seropositive. Here the CDR3 reads CASSLGQGGFGNSPLHF. CDR3 sequence (DNA): TGTGCCAGCAGCTTAGGCCAGGGGGGTTTCGGGAATTCACCCCTCCACTTT.